This T cell receptor (beta chain) was sequenced in a study of PD-1 blockade in classical Hodgkin lymphoma. The V gene lost 1 base and the J gene lost 0 bases, with 6 bases spanning the gap. There are 14 residues in the CDR3. The germline V gene has CDR1 MGHDK and CDR2 SYGVNS. Specified time point: cycle 4 day 1 (C4D1), after 6 weeks of nivolumab. Each of the patients experienced relapse following autologous stem cell transplantation, and their brentuximab vedotin exposure differed. With regard to this clone: Its specificity is not known.

The assay was immunoSEQ multiplex PCR, and TCRdb's table has in-frame clones only and misses some. There are 40,000 to 45,000 clones in the sample; 60% to 80% occur only once, and approximately 2.4% lies in the top ten. Study-wide results and limits: Baseline TCR diversity was reportedly lower in newly diagnosed patients than in healthy donors. It was reported as lower still in relapsed/refractory patients. CD4+ TCR diversity rose significantly by C4D1, and CD8+ TCR diversity did not. The diversity seen at baseline in complete responders resembled that of newly diagnosed patients. Any patient who commenced nivolumab under 1 year after ASCT was excluded.

The receptor was isolated from a human donor with classical Hodgkin lymphoma. This sample comprised peripheral blood mononuclear cells (PBMCs), obtained before the fourth cycle of nivolumab. This chain links TRBV25-1 with TRBJ1-1; no firm D call. The CDR3 loop is CASSESPMNTEAFF. The CDR3, as DNA: TGTGCCAGCAGTGAATCGCCGATGAACACTGAAGCTTTCTTT.